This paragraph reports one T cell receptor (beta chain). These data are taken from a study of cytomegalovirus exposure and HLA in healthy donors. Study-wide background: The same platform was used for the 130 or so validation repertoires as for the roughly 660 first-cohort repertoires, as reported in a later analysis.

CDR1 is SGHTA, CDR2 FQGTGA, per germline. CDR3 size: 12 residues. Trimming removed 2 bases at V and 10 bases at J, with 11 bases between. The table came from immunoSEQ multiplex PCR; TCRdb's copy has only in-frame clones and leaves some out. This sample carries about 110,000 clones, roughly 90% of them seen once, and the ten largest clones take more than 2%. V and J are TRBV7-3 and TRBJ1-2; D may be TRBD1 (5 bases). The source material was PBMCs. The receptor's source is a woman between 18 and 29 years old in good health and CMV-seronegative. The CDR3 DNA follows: TGTGCCAGCAGCTTATTTCAGGGATACTACACCTTC. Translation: CASSLFQGYYTF.